A single sample gave rise to the 7 T cell receptor beta chains below, sequenced in a study of blood T cell repertoires in COVID-19. Only in-frame clones appear in the TCRdb table, and some are missing; sequencing was by immunoSEQ multiplex PCR. The sample shows 85,000 to 120,000 clones, 70% to 90% of them seen only once. Sequencing was performed on peripheral blood. The receptor source for this set is a middle-aged man with active or convalescent COVID-19.

The rearrangement joins TRBV18 to TRBJ2-3; TRBD2 matches at 8 bases. The CDR3 contains 15 residues. Germline values: CDR1 KGHSH, CDR2 LQKENI. With V trimmed by 6 bases and J by 0 bases, 5 bases remained unmatched. DNA for the CDR3: TGTGCCAGCTCCCCGCAGCGGGAGAGCACAGATACGCAGTATTTT. Protein: CASSPQRESTDTQYF.

The chain links TRBV7-2 to TRBJ2-7, with D possibly matching TRBD1 (5 bases). This CDR3 is 14 amino acids long. Germline V CDR1 and CDR2: SGHTA, FQGNSA. Trimming took off 5 bases at V and 0 bases at J, with 11 bases between the two ends. The CDR3 DNA sequence: TGTGCCAGCAGCGGGCAAGGGGACTCCTACGAGCAGTACTTC. It is translated as CASSGQGDSYEQYF. The whole variable domain, filled in from reference TRBV7-2 and TRBJ2-7, reads GAGVSQSPSNKVTEKGKDVELRCDPISGHTALYWYRQSLGQGLEFLIYFQGNSAPDKSGLPSDRFSAERTGGSVSTLTIQRTQQEDSAVYLCASSGQGDSYEQYFGPGTRLTVT.

This rearrangement joins TRBV28 to TRBJ2-5, with 10 bases matching TRBD1. With 4 bases clipped from V and 3 bases from J, the junction kept 17 bases outside the gene matches. The CDR3 length is 19 residues. Per germline, CDR1 MDHEN and CDR2 SYDVKM. DNA of the CDR3: TGTGCCAGCAGTTCCCGACAGGGGGCGCGGGGATGGAGGGAAGAGACCCAGTACTTC. Its protein is CASSSRQGARGWREETQYF.

V gene TRBV24-1 combines with J gene TRBJ2-6, with 10 nucleotides matching TRBD1. The CDR3 contains 20 residues. The germline V gene has CDR1 KGHDR and CDR2 SFDVKD. J lost 4 bases, V lost 3 bases, and 14 bases had no gene match. The CDR3 nucleotides read TGTGCCACCAGTGATGCCCCGGGACAGGGGATTTCGGGAGGGGCCAACGTCCTGACTTTC. Translated: CATSDAPGQGISGGANVLTF.

The chain employs TRBV10-3 and TRBJ2-3; TRBD2 agrees at 15 bases. Germline V gene data show CDR1 as ENHRY and CDR2 as SYGVKD. CDR3 length equals 17 residues. Trimming cost V 4 bases and J 2 bases; bases outside gene matches: 4. The CDR3 reads CAISAGLAGGITDTQYF. In DNA, the CDR3 is TGTGCCATCAGTGCGGGACTAGCGGGGGGAATCACAGATACGCAGTATTTT.

The CDR3, as DNA: TGTGCCAGCAGTAGCCCCCGTGCCGGTTCACCCCTCCACTTT. This sequence encodes CASSSPRAGSPLHF. The genes are TRBV28 and TRBJ1-6; D not certain. The V and J ends lost 5 bases and 9 bases respectively, with 14 bases between them. The CDR3 consists of 14 residues. CDR1 and CDR2 from the germline V gene are MDHEN and SYDVKM. The variable domain in full, with the rest retrieved from reference TRBV28 and TRBJ1-6, is DVKVTQSSRYLVKRTGEKVFLECVQDMDHENMFWYRQDPGLGLRLIYFSYDVKMKEKGDIPEGYSVSREKKERFSLILESASTNQTSMYLCASSSPRAGSPLHFGNGTRLTVT.

V usage is TRBV6-5 and J usage is TRBJ2-5; the D gene is possibly TRBD1 (5 bases). The CDR3 is 15 amino acids. The germline V gene encodes CDR1 MNHEY and CDR2 SVGAGI. With 6 bases removed from V and 5 bases from J, the gap between germline ends came to 19 bases. The CDR3 DNA reads TGTGCCAGCAGACCTGGGAACGGCAAGGGGGAGACCCAGTACTTC. Amino acids: CASRPGNGKGETQYF.